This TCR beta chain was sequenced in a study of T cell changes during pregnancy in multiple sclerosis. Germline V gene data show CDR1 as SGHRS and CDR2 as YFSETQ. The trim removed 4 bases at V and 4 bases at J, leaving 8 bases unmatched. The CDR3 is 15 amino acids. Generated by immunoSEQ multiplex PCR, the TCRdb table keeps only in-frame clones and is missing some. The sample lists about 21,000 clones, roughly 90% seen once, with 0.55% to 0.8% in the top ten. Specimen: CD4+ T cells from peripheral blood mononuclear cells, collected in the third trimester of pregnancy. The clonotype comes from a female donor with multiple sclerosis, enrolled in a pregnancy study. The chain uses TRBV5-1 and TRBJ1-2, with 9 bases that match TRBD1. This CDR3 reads CASSQTTGGGYGYTF. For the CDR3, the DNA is TGCGCCAGCAGCCAGACGACAGGGGGTGGCTATGGCTACACCTTC.